One sample yielded the 24 T cell receptor beta chains listed below, sequenced in a study of shared clonotypes between healthy human individuals. Generated by immunoSEQ multiplex PCR, the TCRdb table keeps only in-frame clones and is missing some. The sample lists 490,000 or so clones; around 80% were seen once. What was sequenced was PBMCs. Every receptor here comes from a woman aged 40 to 50 in good health. Some clones in this sample may be carry-over from other donors' samples.

The genes are TRBV30 and TRBJ1-1; 11 positions match TRBD1. CDR1 and CDR2 from the germline V gene are GTSNPN and SVGIG (reference sequence). V gave up 4 bases and J gave up 6 bases; unmatched junction bases: 4. The CDR3 sequence is 13 residues long. CDR3 DNA: TGTGCCTGGACCGGACAGGGGGCACCTGAAGCTTTCTTT. It translates to CAWTGQGAPEAFF.

The CDR3 nucleotides are TGTGCCAGCAGCGCTCACAGAGACAGCCCTACCGGGGAGCTGTTTTTT. Its protein product is CASSAHRDSPTGELFF. The chain is built from TRBV9 and TRBJ2-2, with a tentative D call TRBD1 (5 bases). There are 16 residues in the CDR3. The germline V gene encodes CDR1 SGDLS and CDR2 YYNGEE. With 3 bases removed from V and 5 bases from J, the gap between germline ends came to 17 bases.

The chain joins TRBV7-8 to TRBJ2-7; TRBD2 agrees at 7 bases. V lost 6 bases and J lost 7; bases outside the gene matches: 15. Germline-derived CDR1 and CDR2 are SGHVS and FQNEAQ. The CDR3 totals 15 residues. The DNA of the CDR3 is TGTGCCAGCAGATCTACCCGCCTAGCGGCCGGGGAGCAGTACTTC. Amino acids: CASRSTRLAAGEQYF. The variable domain in full, with the rest retrieved from reference TRBV7-8 and TRBJ2-7, is GAGVSQSPRYKVAKRGQDVALRCDPISGHVSLFWYQQALGQGPEFLTYFQNEAQLDKSGLPSDRFFAERPEGSVSTLKIQRTQQEDSAVYLCASRSTRLAAGEQYFGPGTRLTVT.

This chain joins TRBV4-2 and TRBJ1-1; D call uncertain. V lost 5 bases, J lost 4 bases, and 11 bases lay in between. Germline V gene lookup returns CDR1 LGHNA and CDR2 YNFKEQ. CDR3 length: 13 amino acids. DNA for the CDR3: TGTGCCAGCAGCGAGAGGGAGGGCACTGAAGCTTTCTTT. Translating it yields CASSEREGTEAFF.

This clone was seen a handful of times. The chain employs TRBV18 and TRBJ2-3, with 7 bases matching TRBD2. Germline V lookup: CDR1 KGHSH, CDR2 LQKENI. The V gene end was trimmed by 3 bases and the J gene end by 0 bases; junction bases not matched to a gene: 3. The CDR3 length is 15 residues. In DNA, the CDR3 is TGTGCCAGCTCACCTGTGGGGGGGAGCACAGATACGCAGTATTTT. Translating it yields CASSPVGGSTDTQYF. The variable domain in full, with the rest retrieved from reference TRBV18 and TRBJ2-3, is NAGVMQNPRHLVRRRGQEARLRCSPMKGHSHVYWYRQLPEEGLKFMVYLQKENIIDESGMPKERFSAEFPKEGPSILRIQQVVRGDSAAYFCASSPVGGSTDTQYFGPGTRLTVL.

In the case of this clone: At one end the junction does not follow the germline gene, possibly because of a read error. The chain links TRBV7-7 to TRBJ2-1; no clear D. The germline CDR1 and CDR2 sequences are SSHAT and FNYEAQ (reference sequence). CDR3 size: 15 residues. CDR3 coding DNA: TGTGCTAGCAGCTTAGGGCCGTCCTTCTACAATGAGCAGTTCTTC. It encodes CASSLGPSFYNEQFF.

The V gene is TRBV27, the J gene TRBJ2-1, with TRBD2 matching 11 bases. CDR1 and CDR2 (germline): MNHEY, SMNVEV (reference sequence). CDR3 length: 16 amino acids. The junction had 6 bases not matched to a gene; V was cut back by 3 bases and J by 5 bases. The CDR3: CASSFLAGGLNNEQFF. CDR3 sequence (DNA): TGTGCCAGCAGTTTCCTAGCGGGAGGACTTAACAATGAGCAGTTCTTC.

In this sample, this clone turned up once. The gene calls are TRBV20-1 and TRBJ1-1, with a possible D match to TRBD1 (5 bases). V was trimmed by 6 bases and J by 6 bases, leaving 11 bases between them. This CDR3 is built from 11 residues. In germline, CDR1 is DFQATT, CDR2 SNEGSKA (reference sequence). The chain's CDR3 is CSADRGPEAFF. The DNA of the CDR3 is TGCAGTGCCGATCGGGGCCCTGAAGCTTTCTTT.

The table lists this clone with many counts. The CDR3 region is CASRPPRGLAGETQYF. DNA of the CDR3: TGTGCCAGCAGGCCGCCTAGGGGACTAGCGGGAGAGACCCAGTACTTC. The V and J genes are TRBV27 and TRBJ2-5; 12 nucleotides align to TRBD2. The V gene's germline CDR1 is MNHEY and CDR2 SMNVEV (reference sequence). After removal of 6 bases from V and 4 bases from J, the junction contained 9 bases not matched to a gene. This CDR3 is 16 amino acids long.

The chain combines TRBV28 with TRBJ1-1, with D perhaps TRBD1 (6 bases). Germline-derived CDR1 and CDR2 are MDHEN and SYDVKM. The CDR3 length is 15 residues. With 6 bases removed from V and 5 bases from J, the gap between germline ends came to 19 bases. Here the CDR3 DNA reads TGTGCCAGCAGCCCCTTGTCGGGGGCGCGGACTGAAGCTTTCTTT. It translates to CASSPLSGARTEAFF. Full variable domain (remainder filled in from reference TRBV28 and TRBJ1-1): DVKVTQSSRYLVKRTGEKVFLECVQDMDHENMFWYRQDPGLGLRLIYFSYDVKMKEKGDIPEGYSVSREKKERFSLILESASTNQTSMYLCASSPLSGARTEAFFGQGTRLTVV.

This clone was seen a single time. The V call is TRBV7-8, the J call TRBJ2-7; D uncertain. V lost 5 bases to trimming and J lost 1 base, with 6 bases between them. Germline CDR1 is SGHVS and CDR2 is FQNEAQ. This CDR3 is built from 12 residues. CDR3: CASSPRSYEQYF. Written as DNA, the CDR3 is TGTGCCAGCAGCCCGCGATCCTACGAGCAGTACTTC.

J is TRBJ1-5 and V is TRBV29-1, with D perhaps matching TRBD1 (6 bases). The CDR3 length is 16 residues. Germline-derived CDR1 and CDR2 are SQVTM and ANQGSEA. The V gene lost 3 bases and the J gene lost 2 bases, with 17 bases spanning the gap. CDR3 region: CSVDRLGDKCNQPQHF. DNA of the CDR3: TGCAGCGTTGATAGGTTGGGGGACAAGTGCAATCAGCCCCAGCATTTT.

The chain has TRBV6-5 and TRBJ1-2; 7 bases map to TRBD1. There are 15 residues in the CDR3. Germline CDR1 and CDR2: MNHEY and SVGAGI. J was trimmed by 0 bases and V by 4 bases; bases with no gene match: 5. The CDR3 coding sequence is TGTGCCAGCAGTTTACAGGGGACGGCTAACTATGGCTACACCTTC. It is translated as CASSLQGTANYGYTF.

J is TRBJ2-1 and V is TRBV6-6; D is possibly TRBD2 (5 bases). V was clipped by 6 bases and J by 5 bases, with 8 bases between them. The CDR3 is 12 residues long. Germline V CDR1 and CDR2: MNHNY, SVGAGI (reference sequence). CDR3 coding DNA: TGTGCCAGCAGCCCCGGGAACAATGAGCAGTTCTTC. This gives the protein CASSPGNNEQFF.

The genes are TRBV6-1 and TRBJ2-1; D is unclear. The germline V gene has CDR1 MNHNS and CDR2 SASEGT. V was clipped by 3 bases and J by 6 bases, with 9 bases between them. The CDR3 sequence is 13 residues long. CDR3 DNA sequence: TGTGCCAGCAGTGAGTCCAGGACCAATGAGCAGTTCTTC. Residues: CASSESRTNEQFF.

The rearrangement links TRBV7-2 to TRBJ2-7; 11 positions agree with TRBD2. V shed 7 bases and J 9 bases; nucleotides not matched to a gene: 14. The CDR3 covers 15 residues. Germline values: CDR1 SGHTA, CDR2 FQGNSA. The CDR3 DNA is TGTGCCAGCACCACTCTAGCGGGAGGCGAGGGGGTGCAGTACTTC. This encodes CASTTLAGGEGVQYF. Combining the CDR3 with reference TRBV7-2 and TRBJ2-7 gives the whole variable domain GAGVSQSPSNKVTEKGKDVELRCDPISGHTALYWYRQSLGQGLEFLIYFQGNSAPDKSGLPSDRFSAERTGGSVSTLTIQRTQQEDSAVYLCASTTLAGGEGVQYFGPGTRLTVT.

This clone was counted between two and nine times. V and J are TRBV4-2 and TRBJ2-3, with TRBD2 identical over 7 bases. Per germline, CDR1 LGHNA and CDR2 YNFKEQ. V lost 4 bases to trimming and J lost 2 bases; unmatched junction nucleotides: 6. The CDR3 totals 15 residues. The CDR3 spells CASSPAGEVTDTQYF. In nucleotides, the CDR3 is TGTGCCAGCAGCCCCGCGGGGGAAGTCACAGATACGCAGTATTTT.

This clone was recorded only once. The CDR3 DNA is TGTGCCAGCAGCGAAAGGGGGCTAGCGGGAGGGCCGGGTGAGACCCAGTACTTC. This translates into CASSERGLAGGPGETQYF. J is TRBJ2-5 and V is TRBV7-2; 12 bases fit TRBD2. Losses at the gene ends were 5 bases for V and 5 bases for J; bases not matched to a gene: 15. The length of the CDR3 is 18 residues. In germline, CDR1 is SGHTA, CDR2 FQGNSA.

This rearrangement joins TRBV5-6 to TRBJ2-3, with a tentative D call TRBD1 (5 bases). V dropped 1 base and J dropped 1 base, with 13 bases sitting between them. Germline CDR1 and CDR2: SGHDT and YYEEEE. This CDR3 has 16 amino acids. The CDR3 DNA follows: TGTGCCAGCAGCTTGTTCTCCGGACAAGGCACAGATACGCAGTATTTT. Translated: CASSLFSGQGTDTQYF.

The rearrangement links TRBV4-1 to TRBJ2-7; tentative D call: TRBD1 (5 bases). Germline CDR1 is MGHRA and CDR2 is YSYEKL. The V end was cut by 1 base, the J end by 4 bases, with 17 bases between. There are 16 residues in the CDR3. The CDR3: CASSQVTRGRKYEQYF. The CDR3, as DNA: TGCGCCAGCAGCCAAGTAACAAGGGGAAGGAAGTACGAGCAGTACTTC.

The V call is TRBV15, the J call TRBJ1-4; D is unresolved. Germline values: CDR1 LNHNV, CDR2 YYDKDF (reference sequence). The V and J ends lost 0 bases and 8 bases respectively, with 10 bases between them. There are 14 residues in the CDR3. Here the CDR3 DNA reads TGTGCCACCAGCAGAGATGTGAGTGGGGAAAAACTGTTTTTT. This gives the protein CATSRDVSGEKLFF. The variable domain in full, with the rest retrieved from reference TRBV15 and TRBJ1-4, is DAMVIQNPRYQVTQFGKPVTLSCSQTLNHNVMYWYQQKSSQAPKLLFHYYDKDFNNEADTPDNFQSRRPNTSFCFLDIRSPGLGDTAMYLCATSRDVSGEKLFFGSGTQLSVL.

The rearrangement links TRBV28 to TRBJ2-7; 9 bases agree with TRBD2. V trimming: 5 bases; J trimming: 4 bases; junction bases outside the gene matches: 9. The germline V gene has CDR1 MDHEN and CDR2 SYDVKM. CDR3 length: 15 residues. The CDR3 region is CASSPPGLAAYEQYF. CDR3 nucleotide sequence: TGTGCCAGCAGTCCTCCGGGACTAGCAGCTTACGAGCAGTACTTC.

The rearrangement uses TRBV6-1 and TRBJ2-5; TRBD1 aligns across 7 bases. The J call may be wrong; the DNA end is better matched by TRBJ2-7. The CDR3 has 14 amino acids. Germline V CDR1 and CDR2: MNHNS, SASEGT. This chain's CDR3 is CASIPTGQRYEQYF. DNA of the CDR3: TGTGCCAGCATTCCAACGGGACAGAGATACGAGCAGTACTTC.

Details on this clone: This likely traces to a read error, being one base from a far larger clone. Other DNA sequences of this sample code for an identical CDR3. The chain uses TRBV4-3 and TRBJ1-2; 7 bases agree with TRBD1. This CDR3 contains 15 residues. Germline trimming cut 0 bases from V and 8 bases from J; bases unmatched to any gene: 9. Germline V gene lookup returns CDR1 LGHNA and CDR2 YSLEER. In nucleotides, the CDR3 is TGCGCCAGCAGCCAAGATGCCGAGGGGGCTCTGGGCTACACCTTC. This sequence encodes CASSQDAEGALGYTF.